The following is a TCR beta chain sequence with its context. Antigen unknown. TCRdb's table, derived via immunoSEQ multiplex PCR, lists solely in-frame clones and lacks some. Here the sample spans some 82,000 clones, more than 85% being singletons. These data are taken from a study of OX40 agonist ivuxolimab in advanced cancers. CDR1 SGHKS and CDR2 YYEKEE come from the germline V gene (reference sequence). This CDR3 region has 14 residues. Trimming removed 4 bases from V and 2 bases from J, with 12 bases in between. Study-level findings and limits: Blood T cells, both CD4+ and CD8+, expanded clonally by week 6 at 0.1 to 3.0 mg/kg. Certain nonresponders additionally had low normalized T-cell clonal expansion. The average count of expanded clones was higher among CD8+ T cells than among CD4+.

The source is an adult with an advanced solid tumor such as melanoma, head and neck, liver or kidney cancer. The V call is TRBV5-5, the J call TRBJ1-2; D not resolved. Sequenced here: CD4+ or CD8+ T cells sorted from blood, sampled in a trial of the OX40 agonist ivuxolimab. Here the CDR3 reads CASSPVLLNYGYTF. The CDR3 coding sequence is TGTGCCAGCAGCCCAGTACTGTTAAACTATGGCTACACCTTC.